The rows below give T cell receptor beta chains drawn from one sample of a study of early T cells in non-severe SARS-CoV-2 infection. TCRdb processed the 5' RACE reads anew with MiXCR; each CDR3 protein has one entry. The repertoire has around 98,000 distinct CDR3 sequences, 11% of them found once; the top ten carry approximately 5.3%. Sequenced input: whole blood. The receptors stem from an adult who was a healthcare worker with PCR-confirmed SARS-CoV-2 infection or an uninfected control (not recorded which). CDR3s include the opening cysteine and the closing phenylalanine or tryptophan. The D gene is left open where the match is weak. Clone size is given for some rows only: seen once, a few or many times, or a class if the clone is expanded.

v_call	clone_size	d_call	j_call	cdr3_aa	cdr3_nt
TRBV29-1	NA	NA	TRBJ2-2	CSVSGLNTGELFF	TGCAGCGTTAGTGGTTTAAACACCGGGGAGCTGTTTTTT
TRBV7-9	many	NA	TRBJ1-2	CASSSDSFGRDGYTF	TGTGCCAGCAGCTCTGACTCCTTCGGGAGGGATGGCTACACCTTC
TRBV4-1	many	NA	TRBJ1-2	CASSHPARQGPREYGYTF	TGCGCCAGCAGCCACCCAGCGAGGCAGGGCCCACGAGAATATGGCTACACCTTC
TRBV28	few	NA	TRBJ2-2	CASSPGSDGELFF	TGTGCCAGCAGCCCAGGGAGCGACGGGGAGCTGTTTTTT
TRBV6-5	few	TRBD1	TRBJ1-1	CASSLGTGYTEAFF	TGTGCCAGCTCCCTAGGGACAGGCTACACTGAAGCTTTCTTT
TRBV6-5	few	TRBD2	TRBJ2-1	CASSYGGLVDNEQFF	TGTGCCAGCAGTTACGGGGGACTAGTGGACAATGAGCAGTTCTTC
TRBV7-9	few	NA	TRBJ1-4	CASSPVLGELFF	TGTGCCAGCAGCCCCGTCCTAGGGGAACTGTTTTTT
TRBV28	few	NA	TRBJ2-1	CASTRDRHYNEQFF	TGTGCCAGCACCAGGGACCGCCACTACAATGAGCAGTTCTTC
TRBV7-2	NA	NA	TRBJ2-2	CASSLSAAGELFF	TGTGCCAGCAGCCTCTCGGCGGCCGGGGAGCTGTTTTTT
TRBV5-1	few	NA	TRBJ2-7	CASSPWSPGRSLYEQYF	TGCGCCAGCAGCCCCTGGTCCCCGGGGCGCAGTCTCTACGAGCAGTACTTC
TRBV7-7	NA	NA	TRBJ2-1	CASTVNEQFF	TGTGCTAGCACCGTCAATGAGCAGTTCTTC
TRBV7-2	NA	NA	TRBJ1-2	CASSRAAYGYTF	TGTGCCAGCAGCCGGGCCGCCTATGGCTACACCTTC
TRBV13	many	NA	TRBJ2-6	CASSLGQGTGANVLTF	TGTGCCAGCAGCTTAGGACAGGGAACCGGGGCCAACGTCCTGACTTTC
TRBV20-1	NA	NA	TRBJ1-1	CSPTTGGEVEAFF	TGCAGCCCGACAACGGGGGGGGAAGTGGAAGCTTTCTTT
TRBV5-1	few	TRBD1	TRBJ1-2	CASSLRNMGQRHYGYTF	TGCGCCAGCAGCTTACGAAATATGGGACAGAGACACTATGGCTACACCTTC
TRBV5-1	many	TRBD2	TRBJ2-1	CASSLGGSSYNEQFF	TGCGCCAGCAGCTTGGGCGGGAGCTCCTACAATGAGCAGTTCTTC
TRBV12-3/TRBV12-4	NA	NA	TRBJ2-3	CASSRTTNSLVTQYF	TGTGCCAGCAGCCGCACTACAAATAGCTTGGTTACGCAGTATTTT
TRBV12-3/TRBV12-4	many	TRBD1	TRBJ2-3	CASSTGTGFRDTQYF	TGTGCCAGCAGTACCGGGACAGGGTTTAGAGATACGCAGTATTTT
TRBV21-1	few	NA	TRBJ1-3	CASNRDTDRSGNTIYF	TGTGCCAGCAACCGGGACACGGATCGCTCTGGAAACACCATATATTTT
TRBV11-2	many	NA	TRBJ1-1	CASSLVAQVNTEAFF	TGTGCCAGCAGCTTAGTTGCCCAGGTAAACACTGAAGCTTTCTTT
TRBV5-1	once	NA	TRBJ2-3	CASTRGTSTDTQYF	TGCGCCAGCACCCGGGGCACTAGCACAGATACGCAGTATTTT
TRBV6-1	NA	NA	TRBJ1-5	CASSEWDRGANQPQHF	TGTGCCAGCAGTGAATGGGATAGGGGGGCGAATCAGCCCCAGCATTTT
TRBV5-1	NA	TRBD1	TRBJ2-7	CASTSGQSSYEQYF	TGCGCCAGCACTTCGGGACAGAGCTCCTACGAGCAGTACTTC
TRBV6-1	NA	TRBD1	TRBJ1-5	CASVPGQGARKPQHF	TGTGCCAGCGTACCGGGACAGGGGGCAAGAAAGCCCCAGCATTTT
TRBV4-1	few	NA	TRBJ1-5	CASSPTDHRSNQPQHF	TGCGCCAGCAGCCCGACAGACCACCGGAGCAATCAGCCCCAGCATTTT
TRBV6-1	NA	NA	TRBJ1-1	CASSALTANTEAFF	TGTGCCAGCAGCGCTTTGACAGCGAACACTGAAGCTTTCTTT
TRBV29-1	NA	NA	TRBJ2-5	CSVTFEWYETQYF	TGCAGCGTTACTTTCGAGTGGTACGAGACCCAGTACTTC
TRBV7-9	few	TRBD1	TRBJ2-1	CASSSARDRGPLGSYNEQFF	TGTGCCAGCAGCTCCGCCCGGGACAGGGGGCCTCTGGGCTCCTACAATGAGCAGTTCTTC
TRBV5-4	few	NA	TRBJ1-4	CASSPTPTVPGREKLFF	TGTGCCAGCAGCCCTACCCCTACAGTACCCGGGAGGGAAAAACTGTTTTTT
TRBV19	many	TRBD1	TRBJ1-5	CASTTLTGKLNQPQHF	TGTGCCAGTACCACCCTGACAGGGAAACTCAATCAGCCCCAGCATTTT
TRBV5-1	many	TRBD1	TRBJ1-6	CASSATGNNSPLHF	TGCGCCAGCAGCGCGACAGGGAATAATTCACCCCTCCACTTT
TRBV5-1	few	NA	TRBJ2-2	CASSPHRVTGELFF	TGCGCCAGCAGTCCACACAGAGTCACCGGGGAGCTGTTTTTT
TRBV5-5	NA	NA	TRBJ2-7	CASSYLNREQYF	TGTGCCAGCAGCTACCTTAATCGCGAGCAGTACTTC
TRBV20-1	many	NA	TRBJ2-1	CSANWGDPNEQFF	TGCAGTGCCAATTGGGGGGACCCCAATGAGCAGTTCTTC
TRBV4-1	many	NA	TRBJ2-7	CASSQVQRKDYEQYF	TGCGCCAGCAGCCAAGTGCAAAGGAAGGACTACGAGCAGTACTTC
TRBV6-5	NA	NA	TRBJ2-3	CASRPDLDTQYF	TGTGCCAGCAGACCTGATCTTGATACGCAGTATTTT
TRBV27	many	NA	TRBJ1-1	CASSFSWAETNTEAFF	TGTGCCAGCAGTTTCTCCTGGGCAGAGACAAACACTGAAGCTTTCTTT
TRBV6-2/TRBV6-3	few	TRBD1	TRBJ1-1	CASSYSGRGRANTEAFF	TGTGCCAGCAGTTACTCAGGCAGGGGGCGGGCGAACACTGAAGCTTTCTTT
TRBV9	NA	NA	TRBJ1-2	CASSPNDRTDGYTF	TGTGCCAGCAGCCCCAATGACAGGACTGATGGCTACACCTTC
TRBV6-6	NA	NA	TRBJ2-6	CASNSAGFTGANVLTF	TGTGCCAGCAACTCCGCGGGGTTTACTGGGGCCAACGTCCTGACTTTC
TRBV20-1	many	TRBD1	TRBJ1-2	CSAERDRGLGYTF	TGCAGTGCCGAGAGGGACAGGGGCCTTGGCTACACCTTC
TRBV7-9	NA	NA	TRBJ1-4	CASSPQGEKLFF	TGTGCCAGCAGCCCGCAAGGGGAAAAACTGTTTTTT
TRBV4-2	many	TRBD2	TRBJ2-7	CASSQDPTSGGYSYEQYF	TGTGCCAGCAGCCAAGATCCGACTAGCGGGGGGTACTCCTACGAGCAGTACTTC
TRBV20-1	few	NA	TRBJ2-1	CSATGQRPSNYNEQFF	TGCAGTGCTACCGGACAGAGACCTTCGAACTACAATGAGCAGTTCTTC
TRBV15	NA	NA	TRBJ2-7	CATAVSGEKQYF	TGTGCCACCGCCGTGTCAGGGGAGAAGCAGTACTTC